The 14 T cell receptor beta chains given below trace back to one sample, sequenced in a study of blood T cell repertoires in COVID-19. Some clones are missing from TCRdb's copy, which holds only in-frame ones; the method was immunoSEQ multiplex PCR. This table has over 100,000 clones, more than 90% appearing once. The specimen sequenced was peripheral blood. These receptors were taken from a man in his late teens or twenties with acute or convalescent COVID-19.

The chain is built from TRBV13 and TRBJ1-3; D may be TRBD1 (6 bases). Germline lookup yields CDR1 PRHDT and CDR2 FYEKMQ (reference sequence). The CDR3 totals 16 residues. V lost 5 bases to trimming and J lost 0 bases, with 14 bases between them. CDR3 nucleotide sequence: TGTGCCAGCAGCGGCCCCTACAGGGTCTCTGGAAACACCATATATTTT. Translation: CASSGPYRVSGNTIYF.

The V gene is TRBV5-6, the J gene TRBJ1-1; 7 bases are shared with TRBD1. The CDR3 runs to 13 residues. V was pared by 2 bases and J by 5 bases, with 3 bases of the junction left unmatched. CDR1 is SGHDT, CDR2 YYEEEE, per germline. The chain's CDR3 is CASSFRGKTEAFF. In DNA, the CDR3 is TGTGCCAGCAGCTTCAGGGGGAAAACTGAAGCTTTCTTT.

This chain connects TRBV6-5 to TRBJ2-4; possible D gene TRBD1, 6 bases. Germline loops: CDR1 MNHEY, CDR2 SVGAGI. The CDR3 has 16 residues. Trimming left V 0 bases short and J 0 bases short, with 9 bases between. Here the CDR3 reads CASSYSHRVAKNIQYF. CDR3 nucleotides: TGTGCCAGCAGTTACTCCCACAGGGTAGCCAAAAACATTCAGTACTTC.

The chain recombines TRBV5-4 with TRBJ2-3, with D possibly being TRBD2 (6 bases). Per germline, CDR1 SGHNT and CDR2 YYREEE (reference sequence). CDR3 length: 15 residues. V lost 4 bases and J 1 base, leaving 13 bases between the germline ends. In DNA, the CDR3 is TGTGCCAGCAGCCCGGACTACTTCCGCACAGATACGCAGTATTTT. This translates into CASSPDYFRTDTQYF. Together with reference TRBV5-4 and TRBJ2-3, the CDR3 gives the full variable domain: ETGVTQSPTHLIKTRGQQVTLRCSSQSGHNTVSWYQQALGQGPQFIFQYYREEENGRGNFPPRFSGLQFPNYSSELNVNALELDDSALYLCASSPDYFRTDTQYFGPGTRLTVL.

The genes are TRBV19 and TRBJ1-5; D is unclear. CDR3 length: 15 residues. Germline V CDR1 and CDR2: LNHDA, SQIVND (reference sequence). V was pared by 3 bases and J by 0 bases, with 9 bases between. CDR3 nucleotides: TGTGCCAGTAGTATGAAGTTCTATAGCAATCAGCCCCAGCATTTT. The encoded protein is CASSMKFYSNQPQHF.

The chain is built from TRBV2 and TRBJ2-2, with 9 bases lining up with TRBD1. Per the germline V gene, CDR1 is SNHLY and CDR2 is FYNNEI. V gave up 5 bases and J gave up 2 bases; unmatched junction bases: 6. This CDR3 contains 16 residues. CDR3 bases: TGTGCCAGCAGTATCGACAGGGGGTCTAACACCGGGGAGCTGTTTTTT. It translates to CASSIDRGSNTGELFF.

The chain is built from TRBV18 and TRBJ2-1; 9 nucleotides agree with TRBD2. CDR1 KGHSH and CDR2 LQKENI come from the germline V gene. Unmatched junction bases numbered 7, after V lost 0 bases and J lost 1 base. The CDR3 is 18 amino acids. CDR3 coding DNA: TGTGCCAGCTCACCACCGAAGGCTAGCGGGATGTCCTACAATGAGCAGTTCTTC. Protein product: CASSPPKASGMSYNEQFF.

The chain combines TRBV24-1 with TRBJ1-6; D may be TRBD1 (5 bases). CDR1 and CDR2 (germline): KGHDR, SFDVKD. V was trimmed by 12 bases and J by 5 bases, leaving 16 bases between them. The CDR3 has 14 residues. CDR3 in amino acids: CARPGSRDNSPLHF. CDR3 nucleotide sequence: TGTGCCCGTCCCGGCAGCAGGGATAATTCACCCCTCCACTTT.

V usage is TRBV24-1 and J usage is TRBJ2-3; D remains ambiguous. V was shortened by 3 bases and J by 4 bases, with 13 bases between the two germline ends. The CDR3 totals 15 residues. Germline CDR1 KGHDR, CDR2 SFDVKD. CDR3: CATSDPSVFADTQYF. The CDR3 coding sequence is TGTGCCACCAGTGATCCGTCGGTGTTCGCAGATACGCAGTATTTT.

With respect to this clone: The same CDR3 also results from other DNA sequences found in this sample. The genes are TRBV5-1 and TRBJ2-3; the match to TRBD1 covers 9 bases. CDR3 length equals 15 residues. V was clipped by 3 bases and J by 2 bases; unmatched bases: 4. CDR1 and CDR2 (germline): SGHRS, YFSETQ. Here the CDR3 DNA reads TGCGCCAGCAGCTGGGGACAGGGCTTCACAGATACGCAGTATTTT. This codes for CASSWGQGFTDTQYF.

This clone has only one observation. CDR3 nucleotides: TGCGCCAGCAGCCAAGTTCTGGGATCTTACCAGGATCGGGGAGCTTTCTTT. It encodes CASSQVLGSYQDRGAFF. The chain links TRBV4-1 to TRBJ1-1, with no clear D. CDR3 size: 17 residues. The V gene lost 1 base and the J gene lost 10 bases, with 25 bases spanning the gap. Germline CDR1 is MGHRA and CDR2 is YSYEKL.

The gene calls are TRBV6-6 and TRBJ1-6; 8 bases line up with TRBD1. The CDR3 has 20 residues. Germline trimming cut 5 bases from V and 7 bases from J; bases unmatched to any gene: 22. Germline V gene data show CDR1 as MNHNY and CDR2 as SVGAGI (reference sequence). The CDR3 loop is CASSPPGQGQNWWGNSPLHF. The CDR3 region has the DNA TGTGCCAGCAGTCCCCCCGGACAGGGCCAAAACTGGTGGGGGAATTCACCCCTCCACTTT.

This chain links TRBV6-5 with TRBJ2-3, with 9 bases fitting TRBD1. Germline assignment: CDR1 MNHEY and CDR2 SVGAGI. This CDR3 is built from 14 residues. V dropped 6 bases and J dropped 7; count of bases not matched to a gene: 8. The CDR3 bases are TGTGCCAGCAGCCAGACAGGGGGTCGGAATACGCAGTATTTT. Translated: CASSQTGGRNTQYF.

This sequence joins TRBV30 and TRBJ2-1; 7 bases are shared with TRBD2. Germline V gene sequence: CDR1 GTSNPN, CDR2 SVGIG (reference sequence). After removal of 2 bases from V and 4 bases from J, the junction contained 8 bases not matched to a gene. CDR3 length: 15 residues. The CDR3 nucleotides are TGTGCCTGGAGTAAGGCGGGAGCCCCTTACAATGAGCAGTTCTTC. Residues: CAWSKAGAPYNEQFF.